These 22 T cell receptor beta chains came from one sample sequenced in a study of cytomegalovirus exposure and HLA in healthy donors. Both 60 Vbeta primers and 13 Jbeta primers went into the PCR. Profiling relied on immunoSEQ multiplex PCR, and the TCRdb table lists in-frame clones only, not all of them. The table includes about 220,000 clones, more than 65% detected once. Material for sequencing was PBMCs. The source of these receptors is a woman in her twenties or thirties in good health and CMV-seronegative.

V usage is TRBV5-8 and J usage is TRBJ2-1; D not resolved. Germline loops: CDR1 SGHTS, CDR2 YDEGEE. This CDR3 spans 10 amino acids. Between the trimmed V and J ends, which lost 4 bases and 10 bases, there was a span of 6 bases. The CDR3 bases are TGTGCCAGCAGCGTCCAAGAGCAGTTCTTC. Translation: CASSVQEQFF.

The genes are TRBV7-3 and TRBJ2-5; 7 nucleotides agree with TRBD1. With V trimmed by 5 bases and J by 5 bases, 8 bases remained unmatched. This CDR3 region has 14 residues. Germline CDR1 SGHTA, CDR2 FQGTGA. The CDR3 is CASSPTGDGETQYF. The CDR3 coding sequence is TGTGCCAGCAGCCCAACAGGGGACGGTGAGACCCAGTACTTC.

The V and J genes are TRBV9 and TRBJ2-1; TRBD2 aligns across 14 bases. Germline assignment: CDR1 SGDLS and CDR2 YYNGEE. Losses at the gene ends were 0 bases for V and 4 bases for J; bases not matched to a gene: 3. The CDR3 is 17 amino acids. This CDR3 is CASSVGLAGGPYNEQFF. For the CDR3, the DNA is TGTGCCAGCAGCGTAGGACTAGCGGGGGGGCCATACAATGAGCAGTTCTTC. The full variable domain, rest sourced from reference TRBV9 and TRBJ2-1, is DSGVTQTPKHLITATGQRVTLRCSPRSGDLSVYWYQQSLDQGLQFLIQYYNGEERAKGNILERFSAQQFPDLHSELNLSSLELGDSALYFCASSVGLAGGPYNEQFFGPGTRLTVL.

This CDR3 reads CASSVGASSGNTIYF. The CDR3 DNA is TGTGCCAGCAGCGTAGGGGCGTCCTCTGGAAACACCATATATTTT. The V gene is TRBV9, the J gene TRBJ1-3; D is unresolved. The length of the CDR3 is 15 residues. CDR1 and CDR2 (germline): SGDLS, YYNGEE. Trimming took 0 bases from V and 0 from J, leaving 7 bases between them.

CDR3 loop: CASSQGGGQGDSPLHF. CDR3 nucleotide sequence: TGTGCCAGCAGCCAAGGCGGCGGACAGGGTGATTCACCCCTCCACTTT. The chain uses TRBV28 and TRBJ1-6, with 8 bases that match TRBD1. Unmatched junction bases numbered 12, after V lost 6 bases and J lost 8 bases. CDR3 length: 16 residues. CDR1 is MDHEN and CDR2 is SYDVKM in the germline V gene.

J is TRBJ2-7 and V is TRBV30; 7 positions match TRBD1. The CDR3 runs to 15 residues. Per germline, CDR1 GTSNPN and CDR2 SVGIG (reference sequence). J gave up 1 base and V 2 bases, and 8 bases lay outside the gene matches. CDR3 amino acids: CAWSRGGALSYEQYF. CDR3 nucleotides: TGTGCCTGGAGTAGAGGGGGCGCCTTGTCCTACGAGCAGTACTTC.

The rearrangement links TRBV7-9 to TRBJ2-1; D unclear. V was shortened by 0 bases and J by 1 base, with 10 bases between the two germline ends. Germline CDR1 SEHNR, CDR2 FQNEAQ (reference sequence). The CDR3 has 16 amino acids. CDR3: CASSLARLVSYNEQFF. The CDR3 bases are TGTGCCAGCAGCTTAGCGAGGCTAGTATCCTACAATGAGCAGTTCTTC.

The rearrangement joins TRBV11-2 to TRBJ2-3; unclear D gene. CDR3 size: 12 residues. Germline V gene data show CDR1 as SGHAT and CDR2 as FQNNGV. The V and J ends lost 5 bases and 3 bases respectively, with 6 bases between them. The CDR3 DNA reads as TGTGCCAGCAGCGCCCAGACAGATACGCAGTATTTT. This gives the protein CASSAQTDTQYF.

The chain employs TRBV27 and TRBJ2-1, with TRBD2 identical over 7 bases. With 5 bases clipped from V and 3 bases from J, the junction kept 4 bases outside the gene matches. The V gene's germline CDR1 is MNHEY and CDR2 SMNVEV (reference sequence). This CDR3 contains 14 residues. The CDR3 protein is CASSETSNYNEQFF. The CDR3 bases are TGTGCCAGCAGTGAGACTAGCAACTACAATGAGCAGTTCTTC.

The chain is built from TRBV5-1 and TRBJ1-1, with 10 positions matching TRBD1. Germline V gene sequence: CDR1 SGHRS, CDR2 YFSETQ. The CDR3 contains 16 residues. The ends lost 0 bases at V and 2 bases at J; junction bases unmatched: 4. The CDR3 protein is CASSLGQGAVNTEAFF. The DNA for the CDR3 is TGCGCCAGCAGCTTGGGACAGGGGGCCGTTAACACTGAAGCTTTCTTT.

This clone showed up just a few times. This chain connects TRBV30 to TRBJ1-5; the D gene is possibly TRBD1 (5 bases). CDR1 and CDR2 (germline): GTSNPN, SVGIG (reference sequence). V dropped 2 bases and J dropped 3 bases, with 8 bases sitting between them. There are 13 residues in the CDR3. CDR3 amino acids: CAWSRQNNQPQHF. The CDR3 DNA reads TGTGCCTGGAGTCGACAGAACAATCAGCCCCAGCATTTT.

This sequence joins TRBV18 and TRBJ1-1; 8 bases map to TRBD1. Germline lookup yields CDR1 KGHSH and CDR2 LQKENI. J gave up 1 base and V 2 bases, and 6 bases lay outside the gene matches. This CDR3 has 16 residues. The CDR3 sequence is CASSPGQGGPNTEAFF. DNA for the CDR3: TGTGCCAGCTCACCAGGACAGGGAGGGCCGAACACTGAAGCTTTCTTT.

Here the CDR3 DNA reads TGTGCCAGCAGCATATCGTCGCAGGGCAACGGCTACACCTTC. Amino acid sequence: CASSISSQGNGYTF. This rearrangement joins TRBV6-5 to TRBJ1-2; perhaps TRBD1 as D (5 bases). The V gene's germline CDR1 is MNHEY and CDR2 SVGAGI. Trimming pared 6 bases from V and 8 bases from J, leaving 19 bases between. The CDR3 runs 14 residues.

This sequence joins TRBV7-8 and TRBJ1-2; TRBD1 matches at 8 bases. The CDR3 has 17 amino acids. J lost 3 bases, V lost 5 bases, and 14 bases had no gene match. In germline, CDR1 is SGHVS, CDR2 FQNEAQ. CDR3 region: CASSPRTGQGSHYGYTF. CDR3 nucleotides: TGTGCCAGCAGCCCGCGGACAGGGCAGGGTTCCCACTATGGCTACACCTTC.

The V call is TRBV27, the J call TRBJ2-7; 10 positions match TRBD1. CDR3 size: 13 residues. The germline gives CDR1 MNHEY, CDR2 SMNVEV (reference sequence). V was clipped by 1 base and J by 6 bases; unmatched bases: 0. The CDR3 DNA is TGTGCCAGCAGTTTATGGGACAGGGGCGAGCAGTACTTC. Its translation: CASSLWDRGEQYF.

The gene calls are TRBV29-1 and TRBJ1-2, with D perhaps TRBD1 (5 bases). The CDR3 sequence is 16 residues long. CDR1 SQVTM and CDR2 ANQGSEA come from the germline V gene. Deletions cut 0 bases from V and 3 bases from J, with 17 bases between. In nucleotides, the CDR3 is TGCAGCGTTGAAGATCCCCACAGGCCAGGGCACTATGGCTACACCTTC. Translated: CSVEDPHRPGHYGYTF. Complete variable domain (other parts from reference TRBV29-1 and TRBJ1-2): SAVISQKPSRDICQRGTSLTIQCQVDSQVTMMFWYRQQPGQSLTLIATANQGSEATYESGFVIDKFPISRPNLTFSTLTVSNMSPEDSSIYLCSVEDPHRPGHYGYTFGSGTRLTVV.

The rearrangement uses TRBV7-3 and TRBJ2-2, with TRBD1 matching over 10 bases. V shed 3 bases and J 8 bases; nucleotides not matched to a gene: 9. Germline CDR1 reads SGHTA; CDR2 reads FQGTGA. The CDR3 runs 16 residues. The CDR3 DNA reads TGTGCCAGCAGCTTCACCGGGACAGGGGATGTTGGGGAGCTGTTTTTT. Encoded protein: CASSFTGTGDVGELFF.

The table lists this clone with a few counts. The V and J genes are TRBV7-9 and TRBJ1-5; the match to TRBD1 covers 9 bases. Germline lookup yields CDR1 SEHNR and CDR2 FQNEAQ (reference sequence). This CDR3 spans 14 amino acids. V dropped 5 bases and J dropped 6; count of bases not matched to a gene: 5. DNA for the CDR3: TGTGCCAGCAGCCGGACAGGGGTAAGTCAGCCCCAGCATTTT. Protein sequence: CASSRTGVSQPQHF.

The chain combines TRBV19 with TRBJ2-1, with 14 bases lining up with TRBD2. Germline-derived CDR1 and CDR2 are LNHDA and SQIVND (reference sequence). The CDR3 is made up of 19 amino acids. V lost 3 bases, J lost 4 bases, and 11 bases stayed unmatched. The CDR3 spells CASSMGATSGRARYNEQFF. The CDR3 DNA follows: TGTGCCAGTAGTATGGGGGCGACTAGCGGGAGGGCGCGATACAATGAGCAGTTCTTC.

Written as DNA, the CDR3 is TGCGCCAGCAGCCGAGGAGGGGAGAGGGCTAATGAAAAACTGTTTTTT. Translated: CASSRGGERANEKLFF. This sequence joins TRBV5-1 and TRBJ1-4, with a weak D call TRBD1 (5 bases). The V end lost 4 bases, the J end lost 3 bases, and 16 bases lay between the germline ends. From germline, CDR1 is SGHRS and CDR2 YFSETQ. This CDR3 region has 16 residues.

This rearrangement joins TRBV27 to TRBJ1-4, with unresolved D. This CDR3 has 14 residues. The V end lost 2 bases, the J end lost 3 bases, and 7 bases lay between the germline ends. CDR1 and CDR2 (germline): MNHEY, SMNVEV (reference sequence). CDR3 nucleotide sequence: TGTGCCAGCAGTTTAAACTACCCTAATGAAAAACTGTTTTTT. Encoded protein: CASSLNYPNEKLFF.

The rearrangement uses TRBV5-1 and TRBJ2-7; 10 nucleotides match TRBD1. The CDR3 runs 14 residues. From germline, CDR1 is SGHRS and CDR2 YFSETQ. Trimming at V came to 4 bases and at J to 3 bases, leaving 4 bases not matched to a gene. CDR3 in DNA: TGCGCCAGCAGCCGGGACAGGGGAGTCTACGAGCAGTACTTC. This encodes CASSRDRGVYEQYF. The variable domain in full, with the rest retrieved from reference TRBV5-1 and TRBJ2-7, is KAGVTQTPRYLIKTRGQQVTLSCSPISGHRSVSWYQQTPGQGLQFLFEYFSETQRNKGNFPGRFSGRQFSNSRSEMNVSTLELGDSALYLCASSRDRGVYEQYFGPGTRLTVT.